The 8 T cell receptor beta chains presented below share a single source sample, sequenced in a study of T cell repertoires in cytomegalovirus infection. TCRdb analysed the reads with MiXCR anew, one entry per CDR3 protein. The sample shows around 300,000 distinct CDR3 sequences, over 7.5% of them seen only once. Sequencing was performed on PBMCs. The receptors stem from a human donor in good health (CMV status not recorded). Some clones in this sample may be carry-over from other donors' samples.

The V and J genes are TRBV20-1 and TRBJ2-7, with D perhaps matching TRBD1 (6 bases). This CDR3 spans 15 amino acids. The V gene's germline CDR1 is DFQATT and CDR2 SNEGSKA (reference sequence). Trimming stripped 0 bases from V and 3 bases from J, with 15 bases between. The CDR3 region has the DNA TGCAGTGCTAGAGATCTCAGGGGAAGAGGCTACGAGCAGTACTTC. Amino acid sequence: CSARDLRGRGYEQYF.

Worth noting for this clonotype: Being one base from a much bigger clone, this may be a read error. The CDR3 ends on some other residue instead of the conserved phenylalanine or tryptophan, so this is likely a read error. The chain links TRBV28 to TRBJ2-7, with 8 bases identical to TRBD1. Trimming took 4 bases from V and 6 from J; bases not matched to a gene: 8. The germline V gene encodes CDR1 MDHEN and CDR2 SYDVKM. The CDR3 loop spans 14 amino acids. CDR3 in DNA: TGTGCCAGCAGTTCCTTAGGACAGGGCCGCGAGCAGTACCTC. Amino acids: CASSSLGQGREQYL.

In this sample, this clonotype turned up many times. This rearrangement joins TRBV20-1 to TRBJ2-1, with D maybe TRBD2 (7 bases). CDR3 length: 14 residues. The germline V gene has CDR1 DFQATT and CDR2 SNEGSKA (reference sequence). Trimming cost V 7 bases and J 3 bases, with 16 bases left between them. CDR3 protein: CSGMGGARYNEQFF. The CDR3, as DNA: TGCAGTGGAATGGGGGGGGCCCGCTACAATGAGCAGTTCTTC.

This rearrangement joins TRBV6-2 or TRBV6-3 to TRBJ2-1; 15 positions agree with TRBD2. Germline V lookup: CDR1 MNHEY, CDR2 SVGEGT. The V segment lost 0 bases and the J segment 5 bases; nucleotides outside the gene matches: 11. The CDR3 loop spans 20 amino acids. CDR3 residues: CASSYSRDRGLAGGNNEQFF. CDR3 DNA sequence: TGTGCCAGCAGTTACTCGAGGGACAGGGGACTAGCGGGGGGAAACAATGAGCAGTTCTTC.

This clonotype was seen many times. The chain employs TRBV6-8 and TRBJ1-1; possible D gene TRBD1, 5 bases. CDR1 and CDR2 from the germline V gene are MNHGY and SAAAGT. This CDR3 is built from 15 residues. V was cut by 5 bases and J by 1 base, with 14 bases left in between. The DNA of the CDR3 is TGTGCCAGCAGTCGGGGCCTGGGGCAGAACACTGAAGCTTTCTTT. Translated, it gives CASSRGLGQNTEAFF.

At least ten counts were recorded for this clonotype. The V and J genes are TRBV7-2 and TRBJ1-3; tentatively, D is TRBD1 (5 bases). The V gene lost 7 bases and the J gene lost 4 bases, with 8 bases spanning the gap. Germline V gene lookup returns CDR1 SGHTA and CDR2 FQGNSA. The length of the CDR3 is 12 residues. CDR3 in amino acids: CASTRGGNTIYF. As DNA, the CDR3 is TGTGCCAGCACTCGGGGGGGAAACACCATATATTTT.

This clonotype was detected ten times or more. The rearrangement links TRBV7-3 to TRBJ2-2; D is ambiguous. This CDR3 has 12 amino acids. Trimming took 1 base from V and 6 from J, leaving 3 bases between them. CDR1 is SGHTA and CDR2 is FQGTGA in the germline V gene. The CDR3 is CASSLKAGELFF. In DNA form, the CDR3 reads TGTGCCAGCAGCTTAAAGGCCGGGGAGCTGTTTTTT. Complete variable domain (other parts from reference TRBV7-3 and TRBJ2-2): GAGVSQTPSNKVTEKGKYVELRCDPISGHTALYWYRQSLGQGPEFLIYFQGTGAADDSGLPNDRFFAVRPEGSVSTLKIQRTERGDSAVYLCASSLKAGELFFGEGSRLTVL.

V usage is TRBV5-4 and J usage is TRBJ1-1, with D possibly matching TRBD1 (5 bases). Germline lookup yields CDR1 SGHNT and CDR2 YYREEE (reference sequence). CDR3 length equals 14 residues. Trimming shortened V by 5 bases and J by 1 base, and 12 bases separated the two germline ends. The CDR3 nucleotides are TGTGCCAGCAGGCCCGGGGCCCGGAACACTGAAGCTTTCTTT. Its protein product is CASRPGARNTEAFF.